The entry below describes one TCR beta chain. Its antigen remains unknown. The sample is drawn from a study of vaccination and CD4 T cells after COVID-19. Looking at the study overall: Stimulation of cells relied on overlapping spike peptides derived from SARS-CoV-2, HCoV-NL63, HCoV-OC43 and HCoV-229E.

Trimming left V 5 bases short and J 5 bases short, with 12 bases between. CDR3 length: 13 residues. The Oncomine TCR Beta short-read assay was what sequenced the DNA obtained from cultured CD4+ T cells. Via MiXCR, TCRdb re-called the PCR reads, giving one row per CDR3 protein. The sample contains 15,000 to 20,000 distinct CDR3 sequences, roughly 49% of which appear only once. Treatment of the sample: roughly 11-day PBMC culture with coronavirus spike peptide pools or control peptides (ViraFEST assay). In the ViraFEST assay, peptide-pool expansion preceded TCR sequencing of expanded clonotypes. General study findings and limits: Spike mono-reactivity was shown by 304 of 307 vaccine-specific clones in convalescent patients. Convalescent patients gained a median approximately 86% of their reactive clones only post-vaccination.

The sample consisted of CD4+ T cells from blood, cultured in vitro. The sequence was collected from a human donor who had recovered from COVID-19. This chain joins TRBV12-3 or TRBV12-4 and TRBJ2-5; D is possibly TRBD1 (5 bases). The CDR3 region has the DNA TGTGCCAGCAGTAAAAACAGGTGGGAGACCCAGTACTTC. Residues: CASSKNRWETQYF.